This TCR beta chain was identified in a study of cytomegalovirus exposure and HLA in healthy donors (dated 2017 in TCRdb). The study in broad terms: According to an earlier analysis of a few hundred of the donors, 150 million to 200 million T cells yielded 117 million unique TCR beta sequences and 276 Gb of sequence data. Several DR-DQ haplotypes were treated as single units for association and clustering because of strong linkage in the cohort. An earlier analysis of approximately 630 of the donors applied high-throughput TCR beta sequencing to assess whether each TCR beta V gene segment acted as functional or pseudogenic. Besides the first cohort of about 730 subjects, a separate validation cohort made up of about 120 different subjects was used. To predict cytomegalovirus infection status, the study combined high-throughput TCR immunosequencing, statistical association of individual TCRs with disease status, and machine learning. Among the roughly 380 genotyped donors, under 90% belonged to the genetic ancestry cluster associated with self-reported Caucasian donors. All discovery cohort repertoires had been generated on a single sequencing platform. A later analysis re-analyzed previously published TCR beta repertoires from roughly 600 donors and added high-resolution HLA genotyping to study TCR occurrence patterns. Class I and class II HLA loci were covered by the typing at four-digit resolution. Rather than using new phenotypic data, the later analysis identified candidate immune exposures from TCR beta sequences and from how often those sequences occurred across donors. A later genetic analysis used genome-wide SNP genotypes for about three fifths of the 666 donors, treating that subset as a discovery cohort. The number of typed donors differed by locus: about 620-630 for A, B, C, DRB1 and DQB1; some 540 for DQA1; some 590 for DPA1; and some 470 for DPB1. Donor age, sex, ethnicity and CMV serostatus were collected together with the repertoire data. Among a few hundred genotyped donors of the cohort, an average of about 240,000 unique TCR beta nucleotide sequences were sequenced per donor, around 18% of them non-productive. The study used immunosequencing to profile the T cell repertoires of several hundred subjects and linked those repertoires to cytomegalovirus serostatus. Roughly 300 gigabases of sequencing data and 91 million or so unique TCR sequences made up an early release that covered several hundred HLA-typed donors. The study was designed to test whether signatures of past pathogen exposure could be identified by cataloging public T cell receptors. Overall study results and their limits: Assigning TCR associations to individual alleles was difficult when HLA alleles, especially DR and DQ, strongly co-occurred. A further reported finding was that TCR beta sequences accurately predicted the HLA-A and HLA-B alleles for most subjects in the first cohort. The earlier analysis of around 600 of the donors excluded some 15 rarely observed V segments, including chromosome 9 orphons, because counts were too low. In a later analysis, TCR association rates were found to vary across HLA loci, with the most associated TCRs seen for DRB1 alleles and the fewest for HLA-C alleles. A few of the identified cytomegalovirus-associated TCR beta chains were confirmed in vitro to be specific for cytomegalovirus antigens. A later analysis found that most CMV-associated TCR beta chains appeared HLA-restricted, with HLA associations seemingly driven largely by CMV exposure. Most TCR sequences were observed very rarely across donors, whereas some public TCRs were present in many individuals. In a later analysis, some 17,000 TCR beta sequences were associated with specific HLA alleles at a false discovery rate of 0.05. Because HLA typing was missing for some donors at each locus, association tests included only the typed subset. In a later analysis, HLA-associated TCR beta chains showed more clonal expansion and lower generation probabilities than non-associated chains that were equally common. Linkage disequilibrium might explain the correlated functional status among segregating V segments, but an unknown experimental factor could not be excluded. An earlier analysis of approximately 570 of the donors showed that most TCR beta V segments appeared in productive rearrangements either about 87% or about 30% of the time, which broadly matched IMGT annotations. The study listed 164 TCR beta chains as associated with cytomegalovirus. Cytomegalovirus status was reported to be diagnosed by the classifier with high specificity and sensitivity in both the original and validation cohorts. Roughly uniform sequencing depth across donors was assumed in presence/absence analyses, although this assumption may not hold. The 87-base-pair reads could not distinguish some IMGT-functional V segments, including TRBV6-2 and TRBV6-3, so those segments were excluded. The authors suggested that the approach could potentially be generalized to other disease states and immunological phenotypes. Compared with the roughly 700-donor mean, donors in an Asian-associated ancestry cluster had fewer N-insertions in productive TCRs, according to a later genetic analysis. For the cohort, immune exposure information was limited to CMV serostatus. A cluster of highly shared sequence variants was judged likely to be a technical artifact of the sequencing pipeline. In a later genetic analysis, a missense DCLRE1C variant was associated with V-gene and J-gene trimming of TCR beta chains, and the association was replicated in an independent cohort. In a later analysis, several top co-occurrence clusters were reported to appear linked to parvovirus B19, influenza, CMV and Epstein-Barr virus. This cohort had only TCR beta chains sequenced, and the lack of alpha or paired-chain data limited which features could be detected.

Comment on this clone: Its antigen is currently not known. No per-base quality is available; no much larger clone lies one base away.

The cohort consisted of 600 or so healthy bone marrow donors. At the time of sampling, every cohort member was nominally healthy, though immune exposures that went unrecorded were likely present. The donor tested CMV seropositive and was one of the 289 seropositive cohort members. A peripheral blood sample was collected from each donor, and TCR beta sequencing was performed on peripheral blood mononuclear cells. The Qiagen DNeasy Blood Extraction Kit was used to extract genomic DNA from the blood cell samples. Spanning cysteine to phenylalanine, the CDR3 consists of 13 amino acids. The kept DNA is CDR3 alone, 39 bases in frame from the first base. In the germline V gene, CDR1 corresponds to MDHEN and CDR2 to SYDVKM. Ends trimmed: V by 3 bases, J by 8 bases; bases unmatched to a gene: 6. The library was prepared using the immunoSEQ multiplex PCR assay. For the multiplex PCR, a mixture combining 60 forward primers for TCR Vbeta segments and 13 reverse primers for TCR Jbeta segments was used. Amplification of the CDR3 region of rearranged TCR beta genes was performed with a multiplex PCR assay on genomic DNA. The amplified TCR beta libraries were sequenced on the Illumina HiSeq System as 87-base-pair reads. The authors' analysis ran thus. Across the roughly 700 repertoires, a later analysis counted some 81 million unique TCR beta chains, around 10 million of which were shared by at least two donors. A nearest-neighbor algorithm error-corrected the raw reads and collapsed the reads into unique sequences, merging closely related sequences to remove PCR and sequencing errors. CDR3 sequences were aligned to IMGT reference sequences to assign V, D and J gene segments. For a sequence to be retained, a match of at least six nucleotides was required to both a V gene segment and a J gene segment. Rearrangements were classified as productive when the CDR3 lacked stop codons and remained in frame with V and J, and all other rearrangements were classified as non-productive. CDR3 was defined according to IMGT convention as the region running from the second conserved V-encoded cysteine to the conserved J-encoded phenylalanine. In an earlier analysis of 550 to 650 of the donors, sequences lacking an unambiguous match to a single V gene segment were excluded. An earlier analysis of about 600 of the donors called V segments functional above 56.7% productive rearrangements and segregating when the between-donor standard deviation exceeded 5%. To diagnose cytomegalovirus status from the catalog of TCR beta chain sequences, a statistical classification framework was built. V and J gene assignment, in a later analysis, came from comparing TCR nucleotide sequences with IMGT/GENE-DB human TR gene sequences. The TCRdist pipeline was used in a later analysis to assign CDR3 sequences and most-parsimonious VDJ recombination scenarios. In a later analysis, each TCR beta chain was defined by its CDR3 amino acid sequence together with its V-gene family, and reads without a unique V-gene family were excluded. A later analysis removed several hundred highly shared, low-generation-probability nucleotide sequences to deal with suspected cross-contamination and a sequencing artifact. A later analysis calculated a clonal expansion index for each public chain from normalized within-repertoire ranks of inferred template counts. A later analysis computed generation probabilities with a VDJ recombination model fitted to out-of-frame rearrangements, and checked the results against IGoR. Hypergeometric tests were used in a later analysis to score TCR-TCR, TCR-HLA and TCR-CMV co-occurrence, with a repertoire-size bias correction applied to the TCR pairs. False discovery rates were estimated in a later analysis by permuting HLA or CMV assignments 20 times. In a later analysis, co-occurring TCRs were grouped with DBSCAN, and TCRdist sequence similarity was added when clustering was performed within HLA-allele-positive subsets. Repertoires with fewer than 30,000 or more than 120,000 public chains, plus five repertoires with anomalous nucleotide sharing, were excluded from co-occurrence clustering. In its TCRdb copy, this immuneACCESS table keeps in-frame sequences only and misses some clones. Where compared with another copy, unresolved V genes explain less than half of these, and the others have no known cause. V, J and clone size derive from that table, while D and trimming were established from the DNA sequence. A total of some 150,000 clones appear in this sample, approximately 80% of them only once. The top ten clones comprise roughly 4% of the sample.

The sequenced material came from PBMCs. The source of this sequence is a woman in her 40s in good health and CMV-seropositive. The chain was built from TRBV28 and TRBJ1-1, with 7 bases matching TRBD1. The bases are TGTGCCAGCAGTTTGGACAGGCGAGCCGAAGCTTTCTTT. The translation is CASSLDRRAEAFF.